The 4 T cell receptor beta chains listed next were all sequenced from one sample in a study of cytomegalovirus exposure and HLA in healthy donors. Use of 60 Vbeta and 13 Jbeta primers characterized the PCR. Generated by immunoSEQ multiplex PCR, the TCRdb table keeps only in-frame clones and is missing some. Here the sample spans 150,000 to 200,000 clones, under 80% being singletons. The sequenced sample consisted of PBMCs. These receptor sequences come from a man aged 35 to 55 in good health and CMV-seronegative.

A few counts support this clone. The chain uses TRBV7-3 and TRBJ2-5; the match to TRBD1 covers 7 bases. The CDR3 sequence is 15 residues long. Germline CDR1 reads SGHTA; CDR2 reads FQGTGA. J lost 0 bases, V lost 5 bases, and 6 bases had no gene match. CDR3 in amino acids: CASSPGDRDQETQYF. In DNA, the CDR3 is TGTGCCAGCAGCCCAGGGGACAGAGACCAAGAGACCCAGTACTTC.

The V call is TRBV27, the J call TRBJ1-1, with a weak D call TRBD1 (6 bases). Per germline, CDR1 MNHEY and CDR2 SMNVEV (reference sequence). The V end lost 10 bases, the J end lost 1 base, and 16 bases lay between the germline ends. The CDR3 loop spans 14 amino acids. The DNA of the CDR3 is TGTGCCATCCGGAGGCGGGGGGCGAACACTGAAGCTTTCTTT. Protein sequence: CAIRRRGANTEAFF.

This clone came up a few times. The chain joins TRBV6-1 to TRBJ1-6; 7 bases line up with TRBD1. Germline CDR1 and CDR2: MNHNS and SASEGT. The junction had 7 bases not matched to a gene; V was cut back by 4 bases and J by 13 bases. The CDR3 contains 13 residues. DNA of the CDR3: TGTGCCAGCAGTGGCGACAGGGCCAGGCCCCTCCACTTT. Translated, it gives CASSGDRARPLHF.

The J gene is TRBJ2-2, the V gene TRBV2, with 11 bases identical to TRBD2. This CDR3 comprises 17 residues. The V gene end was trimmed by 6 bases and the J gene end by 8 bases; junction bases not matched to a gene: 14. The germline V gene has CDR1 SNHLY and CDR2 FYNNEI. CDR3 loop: CASRRYPGLAVGGELFF. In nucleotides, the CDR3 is TGTGCCAGCAGAAGATACCCGGGACTAGCGGTAGGGGGGGAGCTGTTTTTT. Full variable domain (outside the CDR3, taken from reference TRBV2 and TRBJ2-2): EPEVTQTPSHQVTQMGQEVILRCVPISNHLYFYWYRQILGQKVEFLVSFYNNEISEKSEIFDDQFSVERPDGSNFTLKIRSTKLEDSAMYFCASRRYPGLAVGGELFFGEGSRLTVL.